This T cell receptor beta chain was retrieved from a study of blood T cells in healthy people across ages. Across the whole study: About one barcoded beta molecule per two T cells was captured by template switching.

Findings and caveats of the study: The CMV status of each donor remained undetermined, and this could have confounded shifts in expanded clonotypes. It was held that the diversity estimates obtained from one million T cells were underestimates.

Then a second PCR, running roughly 6 to 11 cycles, was carried out with a sample-barcoded 5' primer and a J-beta primer mix. Each CDR3 protein gets one entry after TCRdb re-called the 5' RACE reads with MiXCR. The table shows about 800,000 distinct CDR3 sequences, with 46% occurring only once. With respect to this clonotype: Its antigen is unidentified.

Germline V gene lookup returns CDR1 LGHDT and CDR2 YNNKEL (reference sequence). Deletions cut 1 base from V and 0 bases from J, with 10 bases between. The CDR3 sequence is 15 residues long. Every donor gave 8.5 to 10 milliliters of peripheral blood. This chain joins TRBV3-1 and TRBJ2-7; the D is unclear. The sample comprised blood. The receptor's source is an elderly man in good health. CDR3 nucleotides: TGTGCCAGCAGCCAAGTCGCGGCTAGCTCCTACGAGCAGTACTTC. Protein sequence: CASSQVAASSYEQYF.